This T cell receptor (beta chain) derives from a study of blood T cell repertoires in COVID-19. Looking at the study overall: In each case, the material was cDNA or gDNA derived from T cells, B-cell-depleted T cells, or PBMCs.

Per the study methods: Quantification of nucleated cells was approximated via reference gene primer amplification. The protocol was immunoSEQ multiplex PCR, while the TCRdb copy is restricted to in-frame clones and leaves out a portion. V, J and clone size derive from that table, while D and trimming were established from the DNA sequence. The sample holds approximately 100,000 clones, around 66% seen once. The source material was peripheral blood. This sequence originates from a man older than 75 with acute or convalescent COVID-19.

DNA of the CDR3: TGTGCGCTAAATACTGGGGCCCTGAGTAACTATGGCTACACCTTC. It yields the protein CALNTGALSNYGYTF. The V call is TRBV5-8, the J call TRBJ1-2, with TRBD1 as a possible D gene (5 bases). There are 15 residues in the CDR3. In germline, CDR1 is SGHTS, CDR2 YDEGEE.